The rows below give T cell receptor beta chains drawn from one sample of a study of shared clonotypes between healthy human individuals. Method: immunoSEQ multiplex PCR; TCRdb's copy keeps in-frame clones and lacks some. Of over a million clones listed, roughly 96% are singletons. What was sequenced was naive CD4+ T cells sorted from blood. These receptors were obtained from a young man in good health. Both conserved end residues are part of each CDR3. The order of the fields is V gene, clone size, D gene, J gene, CDR3 DNA, CDR3 protein. The D gene is left open where the match is weak. Only some rows state a clone size, as once, few, many or a class for expanded clones.

v_gene: TRBV10-3
abundance: .
d_gene: .
j_gene: TRBJ2-7
CDR3nt: TGTGCCATCAGTGAGTCGACGGTGGCGGGTCGCTCCTACGAGCAGTACTTC
CDR3aa: CAISESTVAGRSYEQYF

v_gene: TRBV11-3
abundance: .
d_gene: .
j_gene: TRBJ1-1
CDR3nt: TGTGCCAGCAGTAGAGACAGCACTGAAGCTTTCTTT
CDR3aa: CASSRDSTEAFF

v_gene: TRBV28
abundance: .
d_gene: .
j_gene: TRBJ2-3
CDR3nt: TGTGCCAGCAGTTTATACGGGGGCGGCACAGATACGCAGTATTTT
CDR3aa: CASSLYGGGTDTQYF

v_gene: TRBV10-1
abundance: .
d_gene: .
j_gene: TRBJ2-7
CDR3nt: TGCGCCAGCAGTGAGGACAGATACGAGCAGTACTTC
CDR3aa: CASSEDRYEQYF

v_gene: TRBV12-5
abundance: .
d_gene: TRBD2
j_gene: TRBJ2-5
CDR3nt: TGTGCTAGTGGCCAGGGACTAGCCCCACGAGGCCAAGAGACCCAGTACTTC
CDR3aa: CASGQGLAPRGQETQYF

v_gene: TRBV5-5
abundance: .
d_gene: TRBD1
j_gene: TRBJ2-2
CDR3nt: TGTGCCAGCAGCCGACAGGGGGATACCGGGGAGCTGTTTTTT
CDR3aa: CASSRQGDTGELFF

v_gene: TRBV28
abundance: once
d_gene: TRBD2
j_gene: TRBJ2-4
CDR3nt: TGTGCCAGCAGTTTTCCTGCGGGAGTTCAGTACTTC
CDR3aa: CASSFPAGVQYF

v_gene: TRBV6-4
abundance: .
d_gene: .
j_gene: TRBJ2-3
CDR3nt: TGTGCCAGCAGTGTTTGGTCAGGGGCAGATACGCAGTATTTT
CDR3aa: CASSVWSGADTQYF

v_gene: TRBV4-3
abundance: .
d_gene: .
j_gene: TRBJ1-3
CDR3nt: TGCGCCAGCAGCCAAGGGTCTATAGGTGGAACCCCTGGGAACACCATATATTTT
CDR3aa: CASSQGSIGGTPGNTIYF

v_gene: TRBV18
abundance: .
d_gene: .
j_gene: TRBJ2-3
CDR3nt: TGTGCCAGCTCACCACTACTTCTGAGCACAGATACGCAGTATTTT
CDR3aa: CASSPLLLSTDTQYF

v_gene: TRBV10-1
abundance: .
d_gene: .
j_gene: TRBJ2-1
CDR3nt: TGCGCCAGCAGTGATTTCGGGTCCAACTACAATGAGCAGTTCTTC
CDR3aa: CASSDFGSNYNEQFF

v_gene: TRBV28
abundance: .
d_gene: TRBD1
j_gene: TRBJ2-7
CDR3nt: TGTGCCAGCAACAGGGGCCCGTACGAGCAGTACTTC
CDR3aa: CASNRGPYEQYF

v_gene: TRBV28
abundance: .
d_gene: TRBD2
j_gene: TRBJ2-7
CDR3nt: TGTGCCAGCGGACTAGCGGGAGTTCTCGAGCAGTACTTC
CDR3aa: CASGLAGVLEQYF

v_gene: TRBV6-6
abundance: .
d_gene: .
j_gene: TRBJ1-5
CDR3nt: TGTGCCAGCAGTTACGGTCTCAATCAGCCCCAGCATTTT
CDR3aa: CASSYGLNQPQHF

v_gene: TRBV28
abundance: .
d_gene: .
j_gene: TRBJ1-1
CDR3nt: TGTGCCAGCAGTGAACCAGGGTTGAACACTGAAGCTTTCTTT
CDR3aa: CASSEPGLNTEAFF

v_gene: TRBV28
abundance: .
d_gene: .
j_gene: TRBJ1-2
CDR3nt: TGTGCCAGCTCAGCCGGGACTGAGAACTATGGCTACACCTTC
CDR3aa: CASSAGTENYGYTF

v_gene: TRBV30
abundance: .
d_gene: .
j_gene: TRBJ2-3
CDR3nt: TGTGCCTGGAGTAGGAAGGCCCCAGATACGCAGTATTTT
CDR3aa: CAWSRKAPDTQYF

v_gene: TRBV2
abundance: once
d_gene: .
j_gene: TRBJ2-1
CDR3nt: TGTGCCAGCAGGCCGGGGGAGCAGGATGAGCAGTTCTTC
CDR3aa: CASRPGEQDEQFF

v_gene: TRBV18
abundance: .
d_gene: .
j_gene: TRBJ1-5
CDR3nt: TGTGCCAGCTCACCAGGGAGAGCAAGCAATCAGCCCCAGCATTTT
CDR3aa: CASSPGRASNQPQHF

v_gene: TRBV4-1
abundance: .
d_gene: .
j_gene: TRBJ2-7
CDR3nt: TGCGCCAGCAGCCAAGTGGGCAGGCCCCTAGGAGACGAGCAGTACTTC
CDR3aa: CASSQVGRPLGDEQYF

v_gene: TRBV28
abundance: .
d_gene: .
j_gene: TRBJ1-5
CDR3nt: TGTGCCAGCAGTTTGATGCCAGGTTTAAGCAATCAGCCCCAGCATTTT
CDR3aa: CASSLMPGLSNQPQHF

v_gene: TRBV28
abundance: .
d_gene: .
j_gene: TRBJ2-4
CDR3nt: TGTGCCAGCAGTTTACCGGGAATTGGGGGCATTCAGTACTTC
CDR3aa: CASSLPGIGGIQYF

v_gene: TRBV11-3
abundance: .
d_gene: TRBD2
j_gene: TRBJ2-1
CDR3nt: TGTGCCAGCAGCTTAGTATCTAGCGGCCTACACAATGAGCAGTTCTTC
CDR3aa: CASSLVSSGLHNEQFF

v_gene: TRBV5-1
abundance: .
d_gene: .
j_gene: TRBJ2-1
CDR3nt: TGCGCCAGCAGCCTAGCGTTTGAGCAGTTCTTC
CDR3aa: CASSLAFEQFF

v_gene: TRBV5-1
abundance: .
d_gene: .
j_gene: TRBJ2-7
CDR3nt: TGCGCCAGCAGCTTGGGGACAGTCAGGGGCTCCGAGCAGTACTTC
CDR3aa: CASSLGTVRGSEQYF

v_gene: TRBV29-1
abundance: .
d_gene: .
j_gene: TRBJ1-4
CDR3nt: TGCAGCGTAGGACCGAGTAATGAAAAACTGTTTTTT
CDR3aa: CSVGPSNEKLFF